The 27 T cell receptor beta chains presented below share a single source sample, sequenced in a study of T cells of healthy individuals. Each CDR3 protein gets one entry after TCRdb re-called the 5' RACE reads with MiXCR. The table shows nearly 100,000 distinct CDR3 sequences, with around 17% occurring only once. The receptors here all came from a human donor in good health.

This clonotype came up many times. The rearrangement links TRBV25-1 to TRBJ2-1; D remains ambiguous. V was cut by 8 bases and J by 4 bases, with 6 bases left in between. Germline loops: CDR1 MGHDK, CDR2 SYGVNS. The CDR3 contains 11 residues. The CDR3 here is CASGYYNEQFF. The CDR3 nucleotides read TGTGCCAGCGGATATTACAATGAGCAGTTCTTC.

This clonotype was recorded many times. The chain combines TRBV2 with TRBJ2-3, with D uncertain. With 7 bases removed from V and 6 bases from J, the gap between germline ends came to 8 bases. CDR1 is SNHLY and CDR2 is FYNNEI in the germline V gene. This CDR3 region has 11 residues. The CDR3 DNA is TGTGCCAGCACCCTCACGGATACGCAGTATTTT. The encoded protein is CASTLTDTQYF.

This clonotype was picked up a small number of times. This sequence joins TRBV11-1 and TRBJ1-2; no firm D call. The CDR3 covers 13 residues. Germline V gene data show CDR1 as SGHAT and CDR2 as FQDESV (reference sequence). V lost 3 bases and J 4 bases, leaving 9 bases between the germline ends. The CDR3 DNA is TGTGCCAGCAGCTTTGGTCAACTCTATGGCTACACCTTC. It encodes CASSFGQLYGYTF.

This rearrangement joins TRBV28 to TRBJ2-3; D may be TRBD1 (5 bases). Trimming removed 6 bases at V and 2 bases at J, with 21 bases between. CDR1 and CDR2 (germline): MDHEN, SYDVKM. The CDR3 runs 17 residues. The CDR3 DNA is TGTGCCAGCAGACCTGCTCTGACAGTTCGGCCCACAGATACGCAGTATTTT. As protein: CASRPALTVRPTDTQYF.

This clonotype showed up just once. The rearrangement joins TRBV21-1 to TRBJ2-6; TRBD1 is taken as the D call from the table, unchecked against the DNA. TRBV21-1 is tagged as a pseudogene. The CDR3 has 15 amino acids. The CDR3 is CASSKGGAGANVLTF. CDR3 DNA sequence: TGTGCCAGCAGCAAGGGGGGGGCTGGGGCCAACGTCCTGACTTTC.

The genes are TRBV4-2 and TRBJ2-3, with TRBD2 as a possible D gene (7 bases). Trimming removed 3 bases from V and 0 bases from J, with 16 bases in between. Germline values: CDR1 LGHNA, CDR2 YNFKEQ. This CDR3 is built from 17 residues. CDR3 residues: CASSHGSGGLSTDTQYF. Here the CDR3 DNA reads TGTGCCAGCAGCCACGGGTCCGGGGGGCTTAGCACAGATACGCAGTATTTT.

This chain uses TRBV7-2 with TRBJ2-7; tentatively, D is TRBD1 (6 bases). V gave up 5 bases and J gave up 3 bases, with 11 bases separating them. CDR1 is SGHTA and CDR2 is FQGNSA in the germline V gene. There are 13 residues in the CDR3. The CDR3 DNA reads TGTGCCAGCAGCCGGACAGTGAGCTACGAGCAGTACTTC. Its translation is CASSRTVSYEQYF.

This clonotype appeared a few times. DNA for the CDR3: TGTGCCAGCAGCGATTACGGGGGCTCTGGAAACACCATATATTTT. Its translation: CASSDYGGSGNTIYF. V usage is TRBV9 and J usage is TRBJ1-3; tentative D call: TRBD1 (5 bases). There are 15 residues in the CDR3. In germline, CDR1 is SGDLS, CDR2 YYNGEE. Deletions cut 3 bases from V and 0 bases from J, with 10 bases between.

This clonotype was counted a few times. J is TRBJ1-6 and V is TRBV20-1; D remains ambiguous. V dropped 4 bases and J dropped 9 bases, with 13 bases sitting between them. The CDR3 is 13 amino acids. The V gene's germline CDR1 is DFQATT and CDR2 SNEGSKA (reference sequence). CDR3 sequence: CSATRTLGSPLHF. CDR3 DNA: TGCAGTGCTACGAGGACCCTTGGTTCACCCCTCCACTTT.

The V gene is TRBV5-1, the J gene TRBJ2-1; 8 bases align to TRBD2. This CDR3 region has 17 residues. Germline V CDR1 and CDR2: SGHRS, YFSETQ. V lost 3 bases to trimming and J lost 1 base; unmatched junction nucleotides: 9. Here the CDR3 reads CASSSRPGLVSYNEQFF. The CDR3 nucleotides are TGCGCCAGCAGCTCCCGTCCGGGACTAGTATCCTACAATGAGCAGTTCTTC.

This clonotype was detected ten times or more. Just one base apart from a much larger clone, this may be a read error. This chain links TRBV27 with TRBJ2-6; D not certain. The CDR3 covers 14 residues. Germline CDR1 is MNHEY and CDR2 is SMNVEV (reference sequence). V lost 6 bases and J 0 bases, leaving 6 bases between the germline ends. The CDR3 DNA follows: TGTGCCAGCAGATACAGCTCTGGGGCCAACGTCCTGACTTTC. Translated, it gives CASRYSSGANVLTF.

This clonotype was counted at least ten times. This sequence joins TRBV18 and TRBJ1-1; weak D call: TRBD1 (5 bases). The CDR3 is made up of 16 amino acids. Trimming left V 4 bases short and J 0 bases short, with 15 bases between. CDR1 and CDR2 (germline): KGHSH, LQKENI. The CDR3 DNA sequence: TGTGCCAGCTCACAAGACAGAGACTACATGAACACTGAAGCTTTCTTT. Translating it yields CASSQDRDYMNTEAFF.

This clonotype was seen only a few times. The chain recombines TRBV6-6 with TRBJ2-2, with 9 bases matching TRBD2. The CDR3 is 15 amino acids. V gave up 6 bases and J gave up 4 bases; unmatched junction bases: 6. Germline V gene data show CDR1 as MNHNY and CDR2 as SVGAGI (reference sequence). CDR3 loop: CASSVSGSGTGELFF. Here the CDR3 DNA reads TGTGCCAGCAGCGTTAGCGGGAGCGGCACCGGGGAGCTGTTTTTT.

The chain employs TRBV25-1 and TRBJ1-6; D unclear. CDR1 is MGHDK, CDR2 SYGVNS, per germline. The V gene lost 5 bases and the J gene lost 6 bases, with 8 bases spanning the gap. The CDR3 length is 13 residues. CDR3 sequence reads: CASSPLFNSPLHF. The CDR3, as DNA: TGTGCCAGCAGTCCCCTTTTTAATTCACCCCTCCACTTT.

This clonotype was observed a handful of times. The V gene is TRBV4-1, the J gene TRBJ2-7; possible D gene TRBD2, 6 bases. Trimming took off 1 base at V and 0 bases at J, with 10 bases between the two ends. Germline values: CDR1 MGHRA, CDR2 YSYEKL. The CDR3 is made up of 15 amino acids. The chain's CDR3 is CASSQVEGSSYEQYF. The CDR3 DNA is TGCGCCAGCAGCCAAGTGGAGGGGAGCTCCTACGAGCAGTACTTC.

The V gene is TRBV6-5, the J gene TRBJ1-2; no firm D call. The CDR3 runs 15 residues. Germline CDR1 reads MNHEY; CDR2 reads SVGAGI. V lost 2 bases and J lost 6, with 16 bases in between. The CDR3 coding sequence is TGTGCCAGCAGTTACGGGTTGATGGGCAGTCATGGCTACACCTTC. Translation gives CASSYGLMGSHGYTF.

V usage is TRBV4-3 and J usage is TRBJ2-1, with 7 nucleotides matching TRBD2. Germline trimming cut 0 bases from V and 9 bases from J; bases unmatched to any gene: 5. The length of the CDR3 is 14 residues. Germline V gives CDR1 LGHNA, CDR2 YSLEER. The CDR3 nucleotides read TGCGCCAGCAGCCAAGATTTGGCGGGAGTTGAGCAGTTCTTC. Its translation is CASSQDLAGVEQFF.

The rearrangement joins TRBV2 to TRBJ2-7; TRBD2 aligns across 7 bases. The CDR3 runs 14 residues. V was pared by 8 bases and J by 2 bases, with 9 bases of the junction left unmatched. Germline V lookup: CDR1 SNHLY, CDR2 FYNNEI. CDR3 nucleotide sequence: TGTGCCAGCTATTTCGAGGGAGGGCCCTACGAGCAGTACTTC. Residues: CASYFEGGPYEQYF.

This clonotype was seen a handful of times. The chain is built from TRBV11-2 and TRBJ2-5; no reliable D call. V dropped 5 bases and J dropped 4 bases, with 5 bases sitting between them. CDR3 length equals 11 residues. Germline-derived CDR1 and CDR2 are SGHAT and FQNNGV. For the CDR3, the DNA is TGTGCCAGCAGCCACCGAGAGACCCAGTACTTC. It is translated as CASSHRETQYF.

This clonotype has a count of ten or more. The chain is built from TRBV29-1 and TRBJ2-5; D may match TRBD1 or TRBD2 (5 bases each). Looked up from germline, CDR1 is SQVTM and CDR2 is ANQGSEA. The ends were cut back, 8 bases at V and 1 base at J, with 14 bases in the middle. This CDR3 region has 13 residues. The CDR3 loop is CSCSGQGQETQYF. In nucleotides, the CDR3 is TGCAGCTGCTCGGGGCAGGGCCAAGAGACCCAGTACTTC.

This clonotype was detected ten times or more. The chain is built from TRBV29-1 and TRBJ1-1; D is unclear. The CDR3 totals 11 residues. V lost 3 bases, J lost 4 bases, and 6 bases lay in between. The V gene's germline CDR1 is SQVTM and CDR2 ANQGSEA. The CDR3 loop is CSVDLITEAFF. For the CDR3, the DNA is TGCAGCGTTGACCTAATCACTGAAGCTTTCTTT.

This clonotype was seen ten or more times. This sequence joins TRBV28 and TRBJ2-3; no clear D gene. The CDR3 has 15 amino acids. The germline V gene encodes CDR1 MDHEN and CDR2 SYDVKM. The V end lost 6 bases, the J end lost 6 bases, and 19 bases lay between the germline ends. CDR3 nucleotide sequence: TGTGCCAGCAGAGGGAATAATGTAGGGATCGATACGCAGTATTTT. Translating it yields CASRGNNVGIDTQYF. Complete variable domain (other parts from reference TRBV28 and TRBJ2-3): DVKVTQSSRYLVKRTGEKVFLECVQDMDHENMFWYRQDPGLGLRLIYFSYDVKMKEKGDIPEGYSVSREKKERFSLILESASTNQTSMYLCASRGNNVGIDTQYFGPGTRLTVL.

This clonotype was recorded at least ten times. The chain is built from TRBV13 and TRBJ2-4, with 8 bases identical to TRBD1. The CDR3 covers 16 residues. The germline V gene encodes CDR1 PRHDT and CDR2 FYEKMQ (reference sequence). The V and J ends lost 5 bases and 2 bases, in that order; junction bases with no gene match: 8. CDR3: CASSLTDRATKNIQYF. In DNA, the CDR3 is TGTGCCAGCAGCCTCACGGACAGGGCTACCAAAAACATTCAGTACTTC.

This clonotype was seen many times. The chain has TRBV5-1 and TRBJ2-6; 7 nucleotides align to TRBD1. Per germline, CDR1 SGHRS and CDR2 YFSETQ. Trimming took 0 bases from V and 0 from J; bases not matched to a gene: 9. The CDR3 spans 19 residues. CDR3 bases: TGCGCCAGCAGCTTGGCAGTTACGACAGGGCTCTCTGGGGCCAACGTCCTGACTTTC. Encoded protein: CASSLAVTTGLSGANVLTF.

This clonotype was recorded at least ten times. The gene calls are TRBV10-3 and TRBJ1-2; 8 nucleotides line up with TRBD1. This CDR3 is 14 amino acids long. V dropped 7 bases and J dropped 4; count of bases not matched to a gene: 8. Germline V CDR1 and CDR2: ENHRY, SYGVKD. The CDR3 DNA follows: TGTGCCATCACCTACGGGACAGGTCCCTATGGCTACACCTTC. It codes for CAITYGTGPYGYTF.

The chain couples TRBV12-3 or TRBV12-4 to TRBJ2-7; weak D call: TRBD1 (8 bases). The V end lost 6 bases, the J end lost 2 bases, and 14 bases lay between the germline ends. The CDR3 length is 14 residues. The CDR3 DNA sequence: TGTGCCAGCAGCAAACAGGGGGGGGCCTACGAGCAGTACTTC. Its protein product is CASSKQGGAYEQYF.

Ten or more counts support this clonotype. The V and J genes are TRBV7-9 and TRBJ2-1; D not resolved. The V end lost 1 base, the J end lost 10 bases, and 8 bases lay between the germline ends. CDR1 is SEHNR, CDR2 FQNEAQ, per germline (reference sequence). The CDR3 totals 12 residues. The CDR3 DNA is TGTGCCAGCAGCTTAGTCAGGACCGAGCAGTTCTTC. Its translation: CASSLVRTEQFF.